The 21 T cell receptor beta chains reported below all come from one sample, sequenced in a study of regulatory T cells in long-lasting Graves disease. Specified time point: persistent/refractory GD, antithyroid drugs over 5 years with positive TRAb. Generation of the TCR library employed RNA extracted from PBMCs. HTBI primers from iRepertoire and Arm-PCR of CDR3 regions yielded the TCR beta libraries. TCRdb recomputed calls from the multiplex PCR reads with MiXCR, one row per CDR3 protein. The sample includes about 430,000 distinct CDR3 sequences, roughly 21% seen only once; the top ten take 13% to 15%. This specimen was peripheral blood mononuclear cells (PBMCs), taken when the disease was refractory, from a patient treated with antithyroid drugs. The receptor source for this set is a female donor with Graves disease.

As regards this clonotype: A read error may be the cause here, since a much bigger clone is one base away. CDR3 bases: TGTGCCAGCAGCCCACAGATAGTAGGCCAAGAGGCCCAGTACTTC. It specifies CASSPQIVGQEAQYF. V usage is TRBV11-2 and J usage is TRBJ2-7; no clear D. V lost 5 bases and J lost 10, with 24 bases in between. Germline V gene sequence: CDR1 SGHAT, CDR2 FQNNGV. The CDR3 length is 15 residues.

This clonotype was seen repeatedly, ten times or more. This rearrangement joins TRBV28 to TRBJ1-1; D is unclear. The germline V gene has CDR1 MDHEN and CDR2 SYDVKM. V was trimmed by 2 bases and J by 0 bases, leaving 13 bases between them. CDR3 size: 16 residues. The CDR3, as DNA: TGTGCCAGCAGTTTAGGCAGGACGGCCATGAACACTGAAGCTTTCTTT. Amino acid sequence: CASSLGRTAMNTEAFF.

Many counts were recorded for this clonotype. The V call is TRBV28, the J call TRBJ2-6; maybe TRBD1 (5 bases). V was pared by 5 bases and J by 1 base, with 12 bases between. Germline-derived CDR1 and CDR2 are MDHEN and SYDVKM. This CDR3 has 16 amino acids. The DNA of the CDR3 is TGTGCCAGCAGTGTACATAGGGGATCTGGGGCCAACGTCCTGACTTTC. Its translation: CASSVHRGSGANVLTF.

This clonotype occurred a few times. V usage is TRBV5-6 and J usage is TRBJ2-7, with a possible D match to TRBD2 (5 bases). In germline, CDR1 is SGHDT, CDR2 YYEEEE. This CDR3 has 16 amino acids. The V end lost 4 bases, the J end lost 4 bases, and 21 bases lay between the germline ends. The CDR3 spells CASSLLSTIGDYEQYF. CDR3 DNA: TGTGCCAGCAGCCTGCTCAGTACGATCGGGGATTACGAGCAGTACTTC.

There are many counts of this clonotype. The rearrangement uses TRBV11-2 and TRBJ2-2; 8 bases align to TRBD2. CDR3 length: 17 amino acids. V was clipped by 5 bases and J by 5 bases; unmatched bases: 13. The germline V gene encodes CDR1 SGHAT and CDR2 FQNNGV. The CDR3 spells CASSPRAREAGTGELFF. The CDR3 region has the DNA TGTGCCAGCAGCCCCCGGGCGCGGGAGGCCGGAACCGGGGAGCTGTTTTTT.

This clonotype was observed at least ten times. This sequence joins TRBV6-1 and TRBJ1-1; a weak D match, TRBD1 (5 bases). V was shortened by 3 bases and J by 5 bases, with 10 bases between the two germline ends. The CDR3 contains 13 residues. CDR1 and CDR2 from the germline V gene are MNHNS and SASEGT. The CDR3 spells CASSETDTTEAFF. The DNA of the CDR3 is TGTGCCAGCAGTGAGACGGACACAACTGAAGCTTTCTTT.

This clonotype was observed many times. Written as DNA, the CDR3 is TGTGCCACCAGCAGTGCCGGAGGGCGCAACACTGAAGCTTTCTTT. Protein product: CATSSAGGRNTEAFF. The chain uses TRBV15 and TRBJ1-1; no clear D gene. CDR1 is LNHNV, CDR2 YYDKDF, per germline (reference sequence). V was trimmed by 3 bases and J by 2 bases, leaving 13 bases between them. This CDR3 is 15 amino acids long.

The V gene is TRBV20-1, the J gene TRBJ2-5, with 7 bases that match TRBD1. Germline values: CDR1 DFQATT, CDR2 SNEGSKA (reference sequence). The CDR3 totals 11 residues. CDR3 nucleotides: TGCGGAACAGGGGCCCAAGAGACCCAGTACTTC. Translating gives CGTGAQETQYF.

This clonotype was counted ten times or more. CDR3 bases: TGTGCCAGCGCCGGGGAAGGGATTAACTATGGCTACACCTTC. Residues: CASAGEGINYGYTF. The chain uses TRBV2 and TRBJ1-2; D unresolved. The CDR3 runs 14 residues. V shed 8 bases and J shed 1 base, with 14 bases lying between them. The germline V gene encodes CDR1 SNHLY and CDR2 FYNNEI.

This clonotype was counted many times. This chain links TRBV2 with TRBJ2-7, with 8 bases aligning to TRBD2. Per the germline V gene, CDR1 is SNHLY and CDR2 is FYNNEI. CDR3 length: 16 residues. V gave up 2 bases and J gave up 3 bases; unmatched junction bases: 9. The CDR3 bases are TGTGCCAGCAGTGAATCCGGGAGGGGACGAGGCTACGAGCAGTACTTC. Protein: CASSESGRGRGYEQYF.

The chain recombines TRBV29-1 with TRBJ2-2; D is possibly TRBD1 (5 bases). From germline, CDR1 is SQVTM and CDR2 ANQGSEA. V lost 5 bases to trimming and J lost 7 bases, with 11 bases between them. The CDR3 runs to 12 residues. This chain's CDR3 is CSVIRVGGELFF. Written as DNA, the CDR3 is TGCAGCGTTATCAGGGTTGGCGGGGAGCTGTTTTTT.

Turning to this clonotype: This could be a read error, since a much larger clone is one nucleotide away. V is TRBV11-2 and J is TRBJ1-5, with no clear D. The germline CDR1 and CDR2 sequences are SGHAT and FQNNGV. The length of the CDR3 is 14 residues. V lost 5 bases and J lost 6, with 14 bases in between. CDR3 nucleotide sequence: TGTGCCAGCAGCGTCGACGGAGGGAGTCAGCCCCAGCATTTT. This codes for CASSVDGGSQPQHF.

This clonotype was observed a handful of times. The chain carries TRBV12-3 or TRBV12-4 and TRBJ1-1; D is possibly TRBD1 (6 bases). Trimming cost V 3 bases and J 10 bases, with 15 bases left between them. CDR3 length: 13 amino acids. CDR3 residues: CASSLGSGTSAFF. Here the CDR3 DNA reads TGTGCCAGCAGTTTGGGAAGTGGGACATCAGCTTTCTTT.

This clonotype was detected only a few times. This chain links TRBV12-3 or TRBV12-4 with TRBJ1-2; D unresolved. The length of the CDR3 is 16 residues. The ends were cut back, 6 bases at V and 5 bases at J, with 22 bases in the middle. The CDR3 sequence: CASSENSLRVWYGYTF. The CDR3 DNA is TGTGCCAGCAGCGAGAACTCTCTTAGGGTATGGTATGGCTACACCTTC.

This chain links TRBV24-1 with TRBJ2-2; 10 bases match TRBD1. Germline V gene lookup returns CDR1 KGHDR and CDR2 SFDVKD. Germline trimming cut 2 bases from V and 6 bases from J; bases unmatched to any gene: 8. This CDR3 has 17 residues. The CDR3 coding sequence is TGTGCCACCAGTGATTCGCAGGGACAGGGGTTCGCCGGGGAGCTGTTTTTT. Its translation: CATSDSQGQGFAGELFF.

This chain connects TRBV7-2 to TRBJ2-5; D perhaps matches TRBD2 (6 bases). Trimming pared 6 bases from V and 2 bases from J, leaving 13 bases between. This CDR3 comprises 14 residues. CDR1 and CDR2 from the germline V gene are SGHTA and FQGNSA. This CDR3 reads CASRPGLRQETQYF. CDR3 nucleotides: TGTGCCAGCAGGCCGGGACTGAGACAAGAGACCCAGTACTTC.

This clonotype has ten or more counts. The rearrangement links TRBV7-2 to TRBJ1-5, with 7 positions matching TRBD1. Germline values: CDR1 SGHTA, CDR2 FQGNSA. With 7 bases clipped from V and 7 bases from J, the junction kept 10 bases outside the gene matches. The CDR3 runs to 14 residues. The CDR3 DNA reads TGTGCCAGCACCCAGGGGGGGGCGGCCCAGCCCCAGCATTTT. The encoded protein is CASTQGGAAQPQHF.

The chain combines TRBV15 with TRBJ1-3, with a possible D match to TRBD1 (5 bases). V was trimmed by 5 bases and J by 0 bases, leaving 8 bases between them. The CDR3 sequence is 14 residues long. The V gene's germline CDR1 is LNHNV and CDR2 YYDKDF (reference sequence). The DNA for the CDR3 is TGTGCCACCAGCCGGGACGGCTCTGGAAACACCATATATTTT. Translation gives CATSRDGSGNTIYF.

This clonotype was recorded at least ten times. An end of the junction does not agree with germline; a read error may underlie this. The J gene is TRBJ2-5, the V gene TRBV11-2; a possible D gene is TRBD1 (6 bases). Germline V gives CDR1 SGHAT, CDR2 FQNNGV. The CDR3 length is 14 residues. The chain's CDR3 is CASSYRVYQETQYF. The CDR3 DNA sequence: TGCGCCAGCAGCTACAGGGTCTACCAAGAGACCCAGTACTTC.

Details on this clonotype: A single base separates this from a much larger clone, so it may be a read error. The rearrangement uses TRBV28 and TRBJ1-4; D not certain. This CDR3 spans 14 amino acids. With 5 bases removed from V and 2 bases from J, the gap between germline ends came to 9 bases. The germline V gene has CDR1 MDHEN and CDR2 SYDVKM. CDR3 sequence (DNA): TGTGCCAGCAGTCGTGGTGAGACTAATGAAAAACTGTTTTTT. Encoded protein: CASSRGETNEKLFF.

The chain joins TRBV20-1 to TRBJ2-7, with TRBD2 matching 12 bases. Germline V CDR1 and CDR2: DFQATT, SNEGSKA (reference sequence). CDR3 length equals 18 residues. V was clipped by 6 bases and J by 6 bases; unmatched bases: 21. The CDR3 DNA sequence: TGCAGTGCGACTTCGGGGGGGCTAGCGGGAGGGCCGAGGGGCGAGCAGTACTTC. This encodes CSATSGGLAGGPRGEQYF.